This T cell receptor (beta chain) was recovered during a study of T cells in Graves' hyperthyroidism and ophthalmopathy. Study information: Once the initial diagnosis was made, peripheral blood was obtained before any treatment.

Template material for amplifying TCR beta CDR3 regions consisted of RNA transcripts. First-round RT-PCR targeting the TCR CDR3 was performed with the HTBI primer set. TCRdb reprocessed the multiplex PCR reads with MiXCR, giving one entry per CDR3 protein. The repertoire includes around 400,000 distinct CDR3 sequences, about 12% of them detected once, and around a tenth sits in the top ten. This clonotype has at least ten counts. CDR1 PRHDT and CDR2 FYEKMQ come from the germline V gene (reference sequence). V gave up 5 bases and J gave up 4 bases, with 14 bases separating them. CDR3 length: 14 amino acids. Disease duration under 2 months; hyperthyroidism patients were aged 18 to 65. Thyroid ultrasound, orbital computed tomography, clinical symptoms, and serum thyroxine and TRAb underpinned diagnoses.

This rearrangement joins TRBV13 to TRBJ2-5; D might be TRBD1 or TRBD2, each matching 5 bases. The sample taken for sequencing was blood. This clonotype originated in a woman under 30 with Graves' hyperthyroidism. The CDR3 sequence: CASSNRRGVETQYF. CDR3 bases: TGTGCCAGCAGCAACCGCCGAGGGGTAGAGACCCAGTACTTC.